The present TCR beta chain was sequenced within a study of T cell changes during pregnancy in multiple sclerosis (dated by TCRdb to between 2018 and 2021). The study in broad terms: The study examined how the T cell repertoire changed over the course of pregnancy in women with multiple sclerosis.

On this clone itself: The target of this receptor is not known. No much larger clone is present one base from it, and per-base qualities are unavailable.

CDR1 and CDR2 (MNHNS, SASEGT) derive from the germline V gene. The CDR3 spans 14 residues, from the cysteine through the phenylalanine. The kept DNA is CDR3 alone, 42 bases in frame from the first base. V and J are truncated by 1 base and 7 bases respectively, leaving an intervening sequence of 13 bases. Libraries were built with the immunoSEQ multiplex PCR assay. Held by TCRdb, this immuneACCESS table contains in-frame sequences only and omits some clones. Under half of the omission traces to an unresolved V gene where checked; the cause of the rest is unknown. The sample includes 40,000 to 55,000 clones, with approximately 92% observed a single time. The ten largest clonotypes hold 1.3% of the sample.

The rearrangement combines TRBV6-1 with TRBJ1-2, with the D gene uncertain. The clonotype comes from a female donor with multiple sclerosis, enrolled in a pregnancy study. Material for sequencing was peripheral blood. Here the CDR3 is given as CASSEDGVSGGYTF. In nucleotide form, the sequence is TGTGCCAGCAGTGAAGACGGGGTATCAGGTGGCTACACCTTC.